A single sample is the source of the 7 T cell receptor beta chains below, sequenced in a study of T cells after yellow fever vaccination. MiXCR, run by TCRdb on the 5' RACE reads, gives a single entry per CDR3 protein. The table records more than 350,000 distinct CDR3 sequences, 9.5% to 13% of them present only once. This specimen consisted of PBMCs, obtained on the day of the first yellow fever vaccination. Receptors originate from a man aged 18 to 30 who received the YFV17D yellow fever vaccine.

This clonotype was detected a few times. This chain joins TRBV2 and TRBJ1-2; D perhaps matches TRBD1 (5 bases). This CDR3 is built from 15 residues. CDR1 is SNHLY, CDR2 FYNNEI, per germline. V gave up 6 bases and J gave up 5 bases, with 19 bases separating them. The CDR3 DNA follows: TGTGCCAGCAGCCCTAGACCGGGACGGATTTATGGCTACACCTTC. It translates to CASSPRPGRIYGYTF.

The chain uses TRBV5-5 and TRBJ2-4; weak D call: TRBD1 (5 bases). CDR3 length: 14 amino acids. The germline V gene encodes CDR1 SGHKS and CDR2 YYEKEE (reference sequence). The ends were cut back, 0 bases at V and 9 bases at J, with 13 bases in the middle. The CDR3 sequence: CASSLEVDNSIQYF. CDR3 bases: TGTGCCAGCAGCTTGGAGGTGGACAACTCCATTCAGTACTTC.

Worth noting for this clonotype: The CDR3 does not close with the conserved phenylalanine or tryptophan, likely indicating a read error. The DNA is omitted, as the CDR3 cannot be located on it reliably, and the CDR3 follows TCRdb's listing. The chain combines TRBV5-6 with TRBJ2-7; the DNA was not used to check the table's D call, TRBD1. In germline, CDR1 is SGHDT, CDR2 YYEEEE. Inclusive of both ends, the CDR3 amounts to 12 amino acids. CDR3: CASSSRGTARNL.

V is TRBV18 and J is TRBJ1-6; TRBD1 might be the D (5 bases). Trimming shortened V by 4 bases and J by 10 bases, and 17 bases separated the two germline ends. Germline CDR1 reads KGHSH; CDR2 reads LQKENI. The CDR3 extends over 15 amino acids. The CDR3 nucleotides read TGTGCCAGCTCACTATCAGGAAGGGGACGGTCACCCCTCCACTTT. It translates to CASSLSGRGRSPLHF.

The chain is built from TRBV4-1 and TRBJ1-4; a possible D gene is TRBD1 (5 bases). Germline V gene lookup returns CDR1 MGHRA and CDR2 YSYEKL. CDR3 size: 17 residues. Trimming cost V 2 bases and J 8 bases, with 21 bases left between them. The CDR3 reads CASSQLKRGSLAEKLFF. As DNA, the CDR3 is TGCGCCAGCAGCCAACTAAAGAGGGGTTCTCTCGCCGAAAAACTGTTTTTT.

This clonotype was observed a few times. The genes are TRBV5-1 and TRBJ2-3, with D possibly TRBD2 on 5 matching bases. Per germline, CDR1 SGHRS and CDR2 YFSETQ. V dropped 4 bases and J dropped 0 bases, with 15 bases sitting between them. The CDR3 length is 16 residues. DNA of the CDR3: TGCGCCAGCAGCCCCCAGAGGGTCACTAGCACAGATACGCAGTATTTT. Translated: CASSPQRVTSTDTQYF.

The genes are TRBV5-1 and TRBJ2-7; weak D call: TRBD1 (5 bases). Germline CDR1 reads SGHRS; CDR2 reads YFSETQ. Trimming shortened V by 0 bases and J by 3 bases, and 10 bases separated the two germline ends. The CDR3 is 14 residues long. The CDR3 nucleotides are TGCGCCAGCAGCTTGGGAACCGGACACTACGAGCAGTACGTC. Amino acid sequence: CASSLGTGHYEQYV.